This T cell receptor (beta chain) was sequenced for a study of blood T cell repertoires in COVID-19. Generated by immunoSEQ multiplex PCR, the TCRdb table keeps only in-frame clones and is missing some. Of 65,000 or so clones listed, roughly 84% are singletons. V lost 2 bases and J 3 bases, leaving 3 bases between the germline ends. Germline assignment: CDR1 WSHSY and CDR2 SAAADI. The CDR3 contains 12 residues. The source is a man aged 25 to 40 with COVID-19, enrolled during active disease. Sequencing was done on a sample of peripheral blood. This chain links TRBV10-2 with TRBJ2-3; unclear D gene. CDR3 nucleotide sequence: TGCGCCAGCAGTGAGCGGACAGATACGCAGTATTTT. Amino acid sequence: CASSERTDTQYF.